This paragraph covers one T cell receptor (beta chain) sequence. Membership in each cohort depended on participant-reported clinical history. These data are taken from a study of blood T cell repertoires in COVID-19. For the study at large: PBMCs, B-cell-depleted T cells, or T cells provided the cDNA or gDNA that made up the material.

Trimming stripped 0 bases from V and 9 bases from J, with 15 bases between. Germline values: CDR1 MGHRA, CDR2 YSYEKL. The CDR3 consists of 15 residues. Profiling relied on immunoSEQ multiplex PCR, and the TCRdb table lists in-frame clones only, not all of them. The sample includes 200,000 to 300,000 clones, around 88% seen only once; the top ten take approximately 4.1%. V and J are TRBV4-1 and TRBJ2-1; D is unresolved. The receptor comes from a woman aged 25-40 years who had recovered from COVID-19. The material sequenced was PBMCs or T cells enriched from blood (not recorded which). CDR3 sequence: CASSQDWSSVSEQFF. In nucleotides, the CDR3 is TGCGCCAGCAGCCAAGACTGGTCGTCCGTCAGTGAGCAGTTCTTC.